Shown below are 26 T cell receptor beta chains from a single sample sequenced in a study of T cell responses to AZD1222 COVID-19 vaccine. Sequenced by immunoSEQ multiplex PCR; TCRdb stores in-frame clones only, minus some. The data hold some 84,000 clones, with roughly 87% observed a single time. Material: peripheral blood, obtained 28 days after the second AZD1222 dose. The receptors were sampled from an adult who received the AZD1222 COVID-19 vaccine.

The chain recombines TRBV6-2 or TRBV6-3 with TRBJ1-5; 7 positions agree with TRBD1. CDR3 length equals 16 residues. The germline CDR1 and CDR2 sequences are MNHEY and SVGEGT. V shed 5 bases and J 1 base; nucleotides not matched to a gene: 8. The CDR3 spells CASSPNRGGSNQPQHF. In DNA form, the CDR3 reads TGTGCCAGCAGTCCAAACAGGGGTGGAAGCAATCAGCCCCAGCATTTT.

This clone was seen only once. CDR3 coding DNA: TGCGCCAGCAGCCAAGATTTGGCTAGGACAACGGGAGAGACCCAGTACTTC. Amino acids: CASSQDLARTTGETQYF. This rearrangement joins TRBV4-3 to TRBJ2-5, with D possibly matching TRBD1 (5 bases). This CDR3 comprises 17 residues. V was pared by 0 bases and J by 4 bases, with 18 bases between. Germline V gene data show CDR1 as LGHNA and CDR2 as YSLEER.

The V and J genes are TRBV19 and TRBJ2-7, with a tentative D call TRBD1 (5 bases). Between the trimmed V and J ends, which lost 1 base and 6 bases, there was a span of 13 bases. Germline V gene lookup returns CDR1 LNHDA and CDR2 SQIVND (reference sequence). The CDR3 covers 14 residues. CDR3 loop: CASSIVAGSGEQYF. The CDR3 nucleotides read TGTGCCAGTAGTATAGTCGCAGGGTCGGGCGAGCAGTACTTC.

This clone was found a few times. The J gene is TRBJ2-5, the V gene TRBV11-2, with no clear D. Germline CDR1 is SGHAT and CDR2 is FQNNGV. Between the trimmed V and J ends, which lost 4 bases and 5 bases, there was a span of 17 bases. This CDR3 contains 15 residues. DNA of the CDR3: TGTGCCAGCAGCTCTCCCAGCACCTTGGGGGAGACCCAGTACTTC. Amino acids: CASSSPSTLGETQYF.

CDR3 nucleotides: TGTGCCAGCAGCTTAGCAGGGGCCGGATCACCCCTCCACTTT. This encodes CASSLAGAGSPLHF. This chain joins TRBV7-2 and TRBJ1-6; possible D gene TRBD1, 5 bases. V lost 0 bases to trimming and J lost 10 bases, with 10 bases between them. The CDR3 consists of 14 residues. Germline CDR1 SGHTA, CDR2 FQGNSA.

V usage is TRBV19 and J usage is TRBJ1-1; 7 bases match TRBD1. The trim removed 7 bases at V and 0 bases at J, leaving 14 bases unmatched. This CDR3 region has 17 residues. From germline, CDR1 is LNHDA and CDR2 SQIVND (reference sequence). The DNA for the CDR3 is TGTGCCAGTAATATTCTGGGGACAGCTGACTTGAACACTGAAGCTTTCTTT. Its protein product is CASNILGTADLNTEAFF.

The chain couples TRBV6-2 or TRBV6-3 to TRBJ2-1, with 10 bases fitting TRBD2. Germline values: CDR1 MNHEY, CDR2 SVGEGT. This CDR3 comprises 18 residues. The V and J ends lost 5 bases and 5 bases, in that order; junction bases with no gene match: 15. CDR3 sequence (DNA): TGTGCCAGCAGTCCCCAACCCGCTCTAGCGGGGGAGCACAATGAGCAGTTCTTC. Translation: CASSPQPALAGEHNEQFF.

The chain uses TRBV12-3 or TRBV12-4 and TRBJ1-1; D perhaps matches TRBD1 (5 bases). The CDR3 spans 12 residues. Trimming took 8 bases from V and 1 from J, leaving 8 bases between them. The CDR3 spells CASGHRNTEAFF. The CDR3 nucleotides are TGTGCCAGCGGACACCGGAACACTGAAGCTTTCTTT.

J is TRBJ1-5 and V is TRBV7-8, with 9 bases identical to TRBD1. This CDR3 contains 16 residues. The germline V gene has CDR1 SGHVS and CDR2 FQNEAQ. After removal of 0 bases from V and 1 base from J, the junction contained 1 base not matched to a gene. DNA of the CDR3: TGTGCCAGCAGCTTAGCGGGACAGGGAAGCAATCAGCCCCAGCATTTT. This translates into CASSLAGQGSNQPQHF.

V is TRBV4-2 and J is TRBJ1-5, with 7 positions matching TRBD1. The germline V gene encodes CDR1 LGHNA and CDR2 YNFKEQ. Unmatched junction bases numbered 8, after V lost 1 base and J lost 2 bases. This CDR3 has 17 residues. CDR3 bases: TGTGCCAGCAGCCAAGGGACAGGAGGAGAAGGCAATCAGCCCCAGCATTTT. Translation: CASSQGTGGEGNQPQHF.

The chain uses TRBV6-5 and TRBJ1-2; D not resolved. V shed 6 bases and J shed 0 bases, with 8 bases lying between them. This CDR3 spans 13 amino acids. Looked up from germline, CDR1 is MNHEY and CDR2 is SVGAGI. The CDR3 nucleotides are TGTGCCAGCAGGCCAGCTACTAACTATGGCTACACCTTC. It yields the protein CASRPATNYGYTF.

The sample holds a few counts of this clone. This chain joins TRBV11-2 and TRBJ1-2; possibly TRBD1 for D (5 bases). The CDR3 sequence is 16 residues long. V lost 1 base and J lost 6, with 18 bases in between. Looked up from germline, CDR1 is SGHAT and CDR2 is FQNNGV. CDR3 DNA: TGTGCCAGCAGCTTAGGAGCTTTCTTGGGAGGGGATGGCTACACCTTC. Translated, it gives CASSLGAFLGGDGYTF.

CDR3 in DNA: TGTGCCAGCACGACGAGGAGGGGGGATGAAAAACTGTTTTTT. It encodes CASTTRRGDEKLFF. This chain links TRBV28 with TRBJ1-4, with a possible D match to TRBD1 (6 bases). In germline, CDR1 is MDHEN, CDR2 SYDVKM. Trimming removed 7 bases from V and 6 bases from J, with 15 bases in between. CDR3 length: 14 residues.

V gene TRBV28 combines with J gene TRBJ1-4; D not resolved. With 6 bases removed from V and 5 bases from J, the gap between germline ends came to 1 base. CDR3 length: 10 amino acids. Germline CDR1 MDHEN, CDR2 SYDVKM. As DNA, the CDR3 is TGTGCCAGCAGGAATGAAAAACTGTTTTTT. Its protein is CASRNEKLFF.

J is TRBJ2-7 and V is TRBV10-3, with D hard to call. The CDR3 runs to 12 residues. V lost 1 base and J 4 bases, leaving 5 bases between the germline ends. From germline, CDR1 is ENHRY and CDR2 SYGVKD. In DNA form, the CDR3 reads TGTGCCATCAGTGAGTGGAGTTACGAGCAGTACTTC. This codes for CAISEWSYEQYF.

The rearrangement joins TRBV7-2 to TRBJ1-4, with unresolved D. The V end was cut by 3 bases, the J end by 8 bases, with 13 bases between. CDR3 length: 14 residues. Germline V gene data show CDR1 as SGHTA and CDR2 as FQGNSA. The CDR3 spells CASSFSQVGEKLFF. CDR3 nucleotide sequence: TGTGCCAGCAGCTTTTCCCAGGTCGGCGAAAAACTGTTTTTT.

The DNA of the CDR3 is TGTGCCACTCTTTCAGGACAGGGCTTAATCACTGAAGCTTTCTTT. This sequence encodes CATLSGQGLITEAFF. The chain employs TRBV28 and TRBJ1-1; TRBD1 agrees at 8 bases. V lost 10 bases, J lost 4 bases, and 14 bases stayed unmatched. The germline gives CDR1 MDHEN, CDR2 SYDVKM. CDR3 length: 15 residues.

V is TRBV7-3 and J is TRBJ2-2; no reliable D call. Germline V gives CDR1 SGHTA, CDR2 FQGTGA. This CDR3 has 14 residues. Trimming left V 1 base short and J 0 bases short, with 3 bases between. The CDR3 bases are TGTGCCAGCAGCTTAATGACGAACACCGGGGAGCTGTTTTTT. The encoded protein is CASSLMTNTGELFF.

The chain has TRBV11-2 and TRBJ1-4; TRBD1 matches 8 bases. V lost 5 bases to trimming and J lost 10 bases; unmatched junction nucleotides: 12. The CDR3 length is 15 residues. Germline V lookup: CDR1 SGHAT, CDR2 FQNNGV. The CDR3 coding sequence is TGTGCCAGCAGCCAAGAGGACAGGGTGATGGGAAAACTGTTTTTT. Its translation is CASSQEDRVMGKLFF.

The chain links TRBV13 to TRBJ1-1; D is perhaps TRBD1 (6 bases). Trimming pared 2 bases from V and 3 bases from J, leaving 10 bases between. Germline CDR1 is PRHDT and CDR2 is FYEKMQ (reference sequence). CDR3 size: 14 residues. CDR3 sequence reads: CASSLRGGDTEAFF. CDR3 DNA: TGTGCCAGCAGCTTACGAGGGGGAGACACTGAAGCTTTCTTT.

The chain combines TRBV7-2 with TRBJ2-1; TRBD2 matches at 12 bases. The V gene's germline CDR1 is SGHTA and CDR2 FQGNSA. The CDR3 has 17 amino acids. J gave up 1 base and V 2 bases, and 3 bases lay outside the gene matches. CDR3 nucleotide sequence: TGTGCCAGCAGCTTAACACTAGCGGGGGGATCCTACAATGAGCAGTTCTTC. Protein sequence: CASSLTLAGGSYNEQFF. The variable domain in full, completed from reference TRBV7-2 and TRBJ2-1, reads GAGVSQSPSNKVTEKGKDVELRCDPISGHTALYWYRQSLGQGLEFLIYFQGNSAPDKSGLPSDRFSAERTGGSVSTLTIQRTQQEDSAVYLCASSLTLAGGSYNEQFFGPGTRLTVL.

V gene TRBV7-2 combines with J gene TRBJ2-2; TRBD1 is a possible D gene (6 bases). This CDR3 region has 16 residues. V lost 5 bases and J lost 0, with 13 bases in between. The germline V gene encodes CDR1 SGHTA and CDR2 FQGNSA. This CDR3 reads CASSPQGFSNTGELFF. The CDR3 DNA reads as TGTGCCAGCAGCCCTCAGGGGTTTTCGAACACCGGGGAGCTGTTTTTT.

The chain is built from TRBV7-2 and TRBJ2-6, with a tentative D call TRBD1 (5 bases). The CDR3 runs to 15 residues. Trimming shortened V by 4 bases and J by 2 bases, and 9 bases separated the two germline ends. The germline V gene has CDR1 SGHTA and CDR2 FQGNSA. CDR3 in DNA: TGTGCCAGCAGCTACATGACAGCTGGGGCCAACGTCCTGACTTTC. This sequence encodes CASSYMTAGANVLTF. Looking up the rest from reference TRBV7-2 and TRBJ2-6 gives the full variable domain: GAGVSQSPSNKVTEKGKDVELRCDPISGHTALYWYRQSLGQGLEFLIYFQGNSAPDKSGLPSDRFSAERTGGSVSTLTIQRTQQEDSAVYLCASSYMTAGANVLTFGAGSRLTVL.

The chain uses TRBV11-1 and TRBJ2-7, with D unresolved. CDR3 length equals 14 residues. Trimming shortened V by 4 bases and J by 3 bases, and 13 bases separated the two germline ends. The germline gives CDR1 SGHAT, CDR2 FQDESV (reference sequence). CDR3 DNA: TGTGCCAGCAGCTGGACGACCGGCCACTACGAGCAGTACTTC. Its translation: CASSWTTGHYEQYF.

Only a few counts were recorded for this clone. The CDR3 spells CASSQDLGRGYTF. The CDR3 DNA reads TGTGCCAGCAGCCAAGATCTGGGCCGCGGCTACACCTTC. J is TRBJ1-2 and V is TRBV14; D ambiguous. The V and J ends lost 0 bases and 8 bases respectively, with 10 bases between them. The CDR3 is 13 amino acids. Germline V gene sequence: CDR1 SGHDN, CDR2 FVKESK.

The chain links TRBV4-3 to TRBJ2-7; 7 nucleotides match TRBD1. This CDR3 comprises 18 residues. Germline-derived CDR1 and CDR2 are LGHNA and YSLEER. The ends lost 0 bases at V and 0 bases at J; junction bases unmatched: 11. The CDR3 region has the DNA TGCGCCAGCAGCCAAGATGAGTTACCGGGACAGCCCTCCTACGAGCAGTACTTC. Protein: CASSQDELPGQPSYEQYF.